One and the same sample provided the 19 T cell receptor beta chains below, sequenced in a study of blood T cells in healthy people across ages. Through a sample-barcoded 5' primer and a J-beta primer mix, a second PCR was run for 7 to 11 cycles. A single record per CDR3 protein comes from TCRdb applying MiXCR to the 5' RACE reads. Of roughly 800,000 distinct CDR3 sequences in the sample, around 25% were seen once. This sample was also put to use in a study of T cells of mothers and their children.

The specimen was blood. The receptors shown here come from a boy between 10 and 17 years old in good health.

The V call is TRBV27, the J call TRBJ2-1, with TRBD1 matching 7 bases. After removal of 3 bases from V and 6 bases from J, the junction contained 14 bases not matched to a gene. From germline, CDR1 is MNHEY and CDR2 SMNVEV (reference sequence). The CDR3 loop spans 17 amino acids. The CDR3 bases are TGTGCCAGCAGTTTGGTATATCGTCGGGACAGACGCAATGAGCAGTTCTTC. Protein sequence: CASSLVYRRDRRNEQFF.

This clonotype was observed a few times. This chain connects TRBV29-1 to TRBJ2-7, with D possibly being TRBD1 (5 bases). Germline lookup yields CDR1 SQVTM and CDR2 ANQGSEA. V dropped 4 bases and J dropped 5 bases, with 6 bases sitting between them. The CDR3 is 10 amino acids. CDR3 loop: CSVGQNEQYF. As DNA, the CDR3 is TGCAGCGTTGGACAGAACGAGCAGTACTTC.

This clonotype was seen a few times. The V gene is TRBV29-1, the J gene TRBJ2-7; TRBD1 aligns across 10 bases. With V trimmed by 6 bases and J by 4 bases, 3 bases remained unmatched. The CDR3 spans 12 residues. From germline, CDR1 is SQVTM and CDR2 ANQGSEA. CDR3 region: CSVRTGGYEQYF. The DNA of the CDR3 is TGCAGCGTCAGGACAGGGGGTTACGAGCAGTACTTC.

V is TRBV15 and J is TRBJ2-1; D ambiguous. This CDR3 has 16 amino acids. With 0 bases removed from V and 2 bases from J, the gap between germline ends came to 11 bases. Germline CDR1 and CDR2: LNHNV and YYDKDF (reference sequence). The CDR3 coding sequence is TGTGCCACCAGCAGAGATGTTAAGGGAACCTACAATGAGCAGTTCTTC. This codes for CATSRDVKGTYNEQFF.

Of note for this clonotype: Mismatch with germline at one junction end may stem from a read error. The rearrangement uses TRBV6-2 or TRBV6-3 and TRBJ2-7; D is undetermined. Germline assignment: CDR1 MNHEY and CDR2 SVGEGT. The CDR3 sequence is 15 residues long. The CDR3 spells CASSYRYQPSYEHYF. CDR3 coding DNA: TGTGCCAGCAGTTACAGGTATCAACCCTCCTACGAGCACTACTTC.

The rearrangement joins TRBV28 to TRBJ2-7, with 10 bases lining up with TRBD1. V dropped 7 bases and J dropped 2; count of bases not matched to a gene: 5. CDR3 length: 14 residues. Germline CDR1 MDHEN, CDR2 SYDVKM. The CDR3 sequence is CASTETGGPYEQYF. The CDR3 nucleotides are TGTGCCAGCACCGAGACAGGGGGCCCCTACGAGCAGTACTTC.

The V call is TRBV24-1, the J call TRBJ2-1; D call uncertain. Germline V gene data show CDR1 as KGHDR and CDR2 as SFDVKD. V dropped 3 bases and J dropped 4 bases, with 12 bases sitting between them. This CDR3 is 15 amino acids long. The CDR3 nucleotides are TGTGCCACCAGTGATCCAACGAAGCCGTACAATGAGCAGTTCTTC. Amino acid sequence: CATSDPTKPYNEQFF.

This clonotype was seen a single time. The J gene is TRBJ1-2, the V gene TRBV7-2; 8 bases line up with TRBD1. This CDR3 region has 13 residues. The germline gives CDR1 SGHTA, CDR2 FQGNSA. V shed 3 bases, J shed 6 bases, and the junction held 3 bases outside the gene matches. This CDR3 is CASSLDRVNGYTF. The CDR3 bases are TGTGCCAGCAGCTTGGACAGGGTAAATGGCTACACCTTC.

Only a few counts were recorded for this clonotype. The V and J genes are TRBV5-5 and TRBJ2-7; TRBD1 or TRBD2 may be the D gene (5 bases each). The germline gives CDR1 SGHKS, CDR2 YYEKEE (reference sequence). This CDR3 region has 13 residues. The V gene lost 4 bases and the J gene lost 9 bases, with 17 bases spanning the gap. The CDR3 reads CASSRDRQRVQYF. The CDR3 DNA reads TGTGCCAGCAGCCGGGACCGCCAGCGAGTGCAGTACTTC.

For this clonotype: At one boundary the junction diverges from the germline segment, which might be a read error. V is TRBV7-3 and J is TRBJ2-3; 7 bases agree with TRBD2. The CDR3 is made up of 15 amino acids. From germline, CDR1 is SGHTA and CDR2 FQGTGA. The CDR3 nucleotides are TGTGCCGGCAGCTTGCGGGGGAGGGTCACAGATACGCAGTATTTT. Its translation is CAGSLRGRVTDTQYF.

The chain joins TRBV12-3 or TRBV12-4 to TRBJ2-5; D not resolved. The V gene lost 5 bases and the J gene lost 9 bases, with 10 bases spanning the gap. The CDR3 covers 11 residues. Here the CDR3 DNA reads TGTGCCAGCAGTAACTCCGGGCCCCAGTACTTC. Translation: CASSNSGPQYF.

This clonotype has a handful of counts. This rearrangement joins TRBV20-1 to TRBJ2-1; TRBD2 aligns across 10 bases. From germline, CDR1 is DFQATT and CDR2 SNEGSKA (reference sequence). The V gene end was trimmed by 1 base and the J gene end by 3 bases; junction bases not matched to a gene: 0. This CDR3 spans 14 amino acids. CDR3 in DNA: TGCAGTGCTAGAGGGACTAGCGGCTACAATGAGCAGTTCTTC. It yields the protein CSARGTSGYNEQFF.

The J gene is TRBJ2-7, the V gene TRBV4-3; D tentatively reads TRBD1 or TRBD2 (5 bases each). Germline values: CDR1 LGHNA, CDR2 YSLEER. V shed 0 bases and J shed 1 base, with 19 bases lying between them. The CDR3 contains 18 residues. CDR3 residues: CASSQERGTLTLSYEQYF. DNA of the CDR3: TGCGCCAGCAGCCAAGAGCGAGGGACCCTCACGCTTTCCTACGAGCAGTACTTC.

The J gene is TRBJ1-4, the V gene TRBV10-3, with D possibly being TRBD1 (5 bases). CDR3 length equals 16 residues. The germline V gene has CDR1 ENHRY and CDR2 SYGVKD. V lost 6 bases and J lost 6, with 20 bases in between. The CDR3 DNA follows: TGTGCCATCAGCGCCGGGACGGCCGGGGTATATGAAAAACTGTTTTTT. The encoded protein is CAISAGTAGVYEKLFF.

The chain carries TRBV6-2 or TRBV6-3 and TRBJ1-1; tentative D call: TRBD1 (5 bases). Trimming took off 5 bases at V and 7 bases at J, with 20 bases between the two ends. Germline CDR1 MNHEY, CDR2 SVGEGT. The CDR3 covers 15 residues. CDR3 bases: TGTGCCAGCAGTCCCCATTCCCTCGGGACGTATGAAGCTTTCTTT. Protein: CASSPHSLGTYEAFF.

This chain uses TRBV7-9 with TRBJ2-7; the D is unclear. The CDR3 spans 15 residues. Germline V gene sequence: CDR1 SEHNR, CDR2 FQNEAQ (reference sequence). The germline V and J ends were trimmed by 5 bases and 0 bases, with 14 bases remaining between them. CDR3 residues: CASSPSGRYSYEQYF. The CDR3 DNA sequence: TGTGCCAGCAGCCCTTCCGGTCGGTACTCCTACGAGCAGTACTTC.

The rearrangement joins TRBV7-2 to TRBJ1-5; no firm D call. V gave up 1 base and J gave up 3 bases, with 10 bases separating them. From germline, CDR1 is SGHTA and CDR2 FQGNSA. CDR3 length: 15 residues. CDR3: CASSLEGWNNQPQHF. DNA of the CDR3: TGTGCCAGCAGCTTAGAGGGTTGGAACAATCAGCCCCAGCATTTT.

This clonotype showed up just a few times. The chain recombines TRBV9 with TRBJ1-5; D call uncertain. The CDR3 has 14 residues. V lost 7 bases, J lost 0 bases, and 11 bases lay in between. Germline V gene data show CDR1 as SGDLS and CDR2 as YYNGEE. The CDR3 nucleotides are TGTGCCAGCGGAGACGGATATAGCAATCAGCCCCAGCATTTT. As protein: CASGDGYSNQPQHF. The full variable domain, its missing parts supplied by reference TRBV9 and TRBJ1-5, is DSGVTQTPKHLITATGQRVTLRCSPRSGDLSVYWYQQSLDQGLQFLIQYYNGEERAKGNILERFSAQQFPDLHSELNLSSLELGDSALYFCASGDGYSNQPQHFGDGTRLSIL.

The sample holds a few counts of this clonotype. The gene calls are TRBV20-1 and TRBJ2-7, with TRBD1 matching 7 bases. V lost 0 bases to trimming and J lost 6 bases; unmatched junction nucleotides: 5. Per the germline V gene, CDR1 is DFQATT and CDR2 is SNEGSKA (reference sequence). This CDR3 region has 13 residues. The CDR3 nucleotides read TGCAGTGCTAGAGATGTCGACAGGGTCGAGCAGTACTTC. Translation gives CSARDVDRVEQYF.